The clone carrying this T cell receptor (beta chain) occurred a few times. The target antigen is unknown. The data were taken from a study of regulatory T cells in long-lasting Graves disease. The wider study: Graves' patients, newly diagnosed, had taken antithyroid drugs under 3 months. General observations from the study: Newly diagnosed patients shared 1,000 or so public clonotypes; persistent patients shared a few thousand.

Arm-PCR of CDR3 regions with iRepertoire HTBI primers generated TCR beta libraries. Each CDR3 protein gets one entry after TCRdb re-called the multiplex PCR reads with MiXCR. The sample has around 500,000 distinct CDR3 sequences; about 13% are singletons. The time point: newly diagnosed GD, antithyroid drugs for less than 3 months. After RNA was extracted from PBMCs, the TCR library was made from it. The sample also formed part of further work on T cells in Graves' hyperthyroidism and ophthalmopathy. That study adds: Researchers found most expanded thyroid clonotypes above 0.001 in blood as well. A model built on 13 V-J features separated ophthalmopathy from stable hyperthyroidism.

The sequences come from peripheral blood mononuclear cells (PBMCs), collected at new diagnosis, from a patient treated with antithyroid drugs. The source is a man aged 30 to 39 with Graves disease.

The CDR3: CASSIHEGFNYGYTF. The CDR3 bases are TGTGCCAGTAGTATTCACGAGGGTTTTAACTATGGCTACACCTTC. The chain joins TRBV19 to TRBJ1-2, with unresolved D. Trimming took 3 bases from V and 1 from J, leaving 12 bases between them. The CDR3 is made up of 15 amino acids. The germline CDR1 and CDR2 sequences are LNHDA and SQIVND (reference sequence).